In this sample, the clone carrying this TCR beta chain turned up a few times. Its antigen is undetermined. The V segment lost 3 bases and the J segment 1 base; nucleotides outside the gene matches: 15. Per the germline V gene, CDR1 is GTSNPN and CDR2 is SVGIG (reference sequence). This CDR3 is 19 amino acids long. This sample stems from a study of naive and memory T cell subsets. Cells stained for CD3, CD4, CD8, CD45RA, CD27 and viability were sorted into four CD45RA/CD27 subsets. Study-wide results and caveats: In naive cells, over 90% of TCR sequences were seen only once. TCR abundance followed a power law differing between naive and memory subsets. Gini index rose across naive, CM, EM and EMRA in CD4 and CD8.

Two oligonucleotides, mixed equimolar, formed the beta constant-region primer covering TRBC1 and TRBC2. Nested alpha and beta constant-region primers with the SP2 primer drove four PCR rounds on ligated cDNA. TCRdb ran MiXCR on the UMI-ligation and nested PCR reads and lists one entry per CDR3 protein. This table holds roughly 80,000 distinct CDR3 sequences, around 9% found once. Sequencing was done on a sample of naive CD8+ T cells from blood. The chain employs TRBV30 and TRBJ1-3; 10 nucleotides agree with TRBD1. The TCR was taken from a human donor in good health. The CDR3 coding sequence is TGTGCCTGGAGATCCCGGGACAGGGGAAAAAGTTGGTCTGGAAACACCATATATTTT. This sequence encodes CAWRSRDRGKSWSGNTIYF.